Below are 26 T cell receptor beta chains sequenced from a single sample in a study of T cell changes during pregnancy in multiple sclerosis. Assay used: immunoSEQ multiplex PCR; TCRdb lists only in-frame clones, some missing. This sample yields some 70,000 clones, of which 85% to 95% are seen a single time; around 3.3% belongs to the top ten. The sequencing here drew on CD8+ T cells from peripheral blood mononuclear cells, taken in the third trimester of pregnancy. The receptors come from a female donor in good health, enrolled as a control in a pregnancy study.

The CDR3 here is CASHRGDGGAAGELFF. Written as DNA, the CDR3 is TGTGCCAGCCATCGTGGGGACGGGGGGGCCGCCGGGGAGCTGTTTTTT. The V gene is TRBV19, the J gene TRBJ2-2; the match to TRBD2 covers 8 bases. Germline-derived CDR1 and CDR2 are LNHDA and SQIVND (reference sequence). This CDR3 contains 16 residues. The junction had 15 bases not matched to a gene; V was cut back by 9 bases and J by 6 bases.

V gene TRBV5-1 combines with J gene TRBJ1-1, with D unclear. From germline, CDR1 is SGHRS and CDR2 YFSETQ. Trimming stripped 3 bases from V and 3 bases from J, with 21 bases between. The CDR3 length is 17 residues. CDR3 coding DNA: TGCGCCAGCAGCTATAAAGAAAGCTCCTACTCCGACACTGAAGCTTTCTTT. It specifies CASSYKESSYSDTEAFF.

The V gene is TRBV27, the J gene TRBJ2-7, with D hard to call. This CDR3 region has 13 residues. V was shortened by 5 bases and J by 3 bases, with 11 bases between the two germline ends. From germline, CDR1 is MNHEY and CDR2 SMNVEV (reference sequence). The chain's CDR3 is CASSVSVFYEQYF. As DNA, the CDR3 is TGTGCCAGCAGTGTCTCCGTCTTCTACGAGCAGTACTTC.

This chain links TRBV5-5 with TRBJ1-5, with a weak D call TRBD1 (5 bases). The CDR3 covers 16 residues. CDR1 SGHKS and CDR2 YYEKEE come from the germline V gene (reference sequence). Trimming pared 5 bases from V and 7 bases from J, leaving 22 bases between. The CDR3 region is CASSRDSGRLGQPQHF. The CDR3 nucleotides are TGTGCCAGCAGTAGGGACTCGGGAAGGCTGGGACAGCCCCAGCATTTT.

The gene calls are TRBV7-2 and TRBJ2-7; D is ambiguous. CDR1 is SGHTA and CDR2 is FQGNSA in the germline V gene. The CDR3 is made up of 12 amino acids. Trimming removed 4 bases at V and 3 bases at J, with 7 bases between. The CDR3 sequence is CASSWPDYEQYF. The CDR3 DNA reads as TGTGCCAGCAGCTGGCCCGACTACGAGCAGTACTTC.

This chain connects TRBV2 to TRBJ2-1; TRBD2 aligns across 12 bases. V was clipped by 4 bases and J by 0 bases; unmatched bases: 10. Germline V CDR1 and CDR2: SNHLY, FYNNEI. This CDR3 has 19 amino acids. CDR3 coding DNA: TGTGCCAGCAGTGGAACCCTAGCGGGGGGGCACCGCTCCTACAATGAGCAGTTCTTC. Translated, it gives CASSGTLAGGHRSYNEQFF.

The genes are TRBV7-9 and TRBJ2-1; 7 bases are shared with TRBD1. CDR3 size: 14 residues. The germline V gene has CDR1 SEHNR and CDR2 FQNEAQ (reference sequence). CDR3 bases: TGTGCTGGGCTCGGGACAGAAGTTTACAATGAGCAGTTCTTC. Its protein is CAGLGTEVYNEQFF.

The rearrangement links TRBV5-5 to TRBJ2-7; 11 bases are shared with TRBD1. CDR3 length equals 18 residues. Germline V CDR1 and CDR2: SGHKS, YYEKEE (reference sequence). V lost 5 bases to trimming and J lost 1 base; unmatched junction nucleotides: 14. CDR3 sequence reads: CASSSYGTGGASSYEQYF. In nucleotides, the CDR3 is TGTGCCAGCAGTAGTTACGGGACAGGGGGAGCCTCATCCTACGAGCAGTACTTC.

The chain uses TRBV4-3 and TRBJ1-3; TRBD1 might be the D (5 bases). This CDR3 is 16 amino acids long. The V end was cut by 0 bases, the J end by 1 base, with 10 bases between. The germline V gene has CDR1 LGHNA and CDR2 YSLEER. The CDR3 region is CASSQDTRTSGNTIYF. For the CDR3, the DNA is TGCGCCAGCAGCCAAGATACCAGGACATCTGGAAACACCATATATTTT.

This clone was seen a handful of times. The chain combines TRBV4-3 with TRBJ1-6; 11 nucleotides line up with TRBD1. With V trimmed by 0 bases and J by 9 bases, 4 bases remained unmatched. The CDR3 runs to 16 residues. Germline loops: CDR1 LGHNA, CDR2 YSLEER. In DNA, the CDR3 is TGCGCCAGCAGCCAAGAGACCGGGACAGGGGGTTCACCCCTCCACTTT. This encodes CASSQETGTGGSPLHF.

The chain combines TRBV5-6 with TRBJ1-5, with TRBD1 matching over 9 bases. After removal of 3 bases from V and 6 bases from J, the junction contained 4 bases not matched to a gene. CDR3 length: 14 residues. Per germline, CDR1 SGHDT and CDR2 YYEEEE. DNA of the CDR3: TGTGCCAGCAGCTGGGGGACAGGGAGTCAGCCCCAGCATTTT. This codes for CASSWGTGSQPQHF.

The chain recombines TRBV7-3 with TRBJ2-2; D is undetermined. Germline CDR1 and CDR2: SGHTA and FQGTGA. This CDR3 contains 16 residues. V lost 5 bases to trimming and J lost 5 bases, with 18 bases between them. For the CDR3, the DNA is TGTGCCAGCAGCGCGCCAACAGAGTCCGCGACCGGGGAGCTGTTTTTT. It translates to CASSAPTESATGELFF.

A word on this clone: One junction end does not reproduce the germline sequence, and a read error may be involved. The chain links TRBV5-1 to TRBJ2-5, with 8 nucleotides matching TRBD2. The V gene's germline CDR1 is SGHRS and CDR2 YFSETQ. This CDR3 has 15 residues. The CDR3 protein is CASSLWSGGGEAQYF. Written as DNA, the CDR3 is TGCGCCAGCAGCTTGTGGAGCGGGGGAGGAGAGGCCCAGTACTTC.

The chain uses TRBV5-4 and TRBJ1-4; the match to TRBD1 covers 7 bases. Germline-derived CDR1 and CDR2 are SGHNT and YYREEE (reference sequence). J gave up 7 bases and V 2 bases, and 5 bases lay outside the gene matches. There are 14 residues in the CDR3. CDR3 DNA sequence: TGTGCCAGCAGCTTTAGGGGGCAGGGTGAAAAACTGTTTTTT. Its protein is CASSFRGQGEKLFF.

The V gene is TRBV5-4, the J gene TRBJ1-1; no clear D. V lost 1 base and J 1 base, leaving 5 bases between the germline ends. CDR3 length equals 13 residues. Per germline, CDR1 SGHNT and CDR2 YYREEE (reference sequence). The CDR3 is CASSLPSNTEAFF. The CDR3 nucleotides are TGTGCCAGCAGCTTGCCTTCGAACACTGAAGCTTTCTTT.

The rearrangement joins TRBV4-1 to TRBJ2-2; possible D gene TRBD2, 7 bases. Germline lookup yields CDR1 MGHRA and CDR2 YSYEKL. The CDR3 extends over 15 amino acids. Deletions cut 1 base from V and 7 bases from J, with 13 bases between. The CDR3: CASSQVGGGNGELFF. The CDR3 nucleotides are TGCGCCAGCAGCCAAGTGGGAGGGGGGAACGGGGAGCTGTTTTTT.

The CDR3 sequence: CASSVTDSNQPQHF. CDR3 bases: TGTGCCAGCAGCGTGACAGATAGCAATCAGCCCCAGCATTTT. V is TRBV9 and J is TRBJ1-5; D is possibly TRBD1 (5 bases). The germline gives CDR1 SGDLS, CDR2 YYNGEE. The ends were cut back, 2 bases at V and 0 bases at J, with 6 bases in the middle. CDR3 length equals 14 residues. The variable domain in full, with the rest retrieved from reference TRBV9 and TRBJ1-5, is DSGVTQTPKHLITATGQRVTLRCSPRSGDLSVYWYQQSLDQGLQFLIQYYNGEERAKGNILERFSAQQFPDLHSELNLSSLELGDSALYFCASSVTDSNQPQHFGDGTRLSIL.

The rearrangement joins TRBV4-2 to TRBJ2-5; 11 positions match TRBD2. CDR1 and CDR2 from the germline V gene are LGHNA and YNFKEQ. The CDR3 contains 18 residues. The junction had 8 bases not matched to a gene; V was cut back by 0 bases and J by 2 bases. CDR3 sequence: CASSQDYASGGSQETQYF. In DNA, the CDR3 is TGTGCCAGCAGCCAAGATTACGCTAGCGGGGGGTCACAAGAGACCCAGTACTTC.

This CDR3 reads CASSQRGGEAGNTIYF. Written as DNA, the CDR3 is TGTGCCAGCAGCCAGAGAGGTGGGGAGGCTGGAAACACCATATATTTT. This sequence joins TRBV4-2 and TRBJ1-3; D remains unclear. Looked up from germline, CDR1 is LGHNA and CDR2 is YNFKEQ. The CDR3 has 16 amino acids. Trimming left V 3 bases short and J 2 bases short, with 14 bases between.

The chain recombines TRBV7-2 with TRBJ2-5; 7 bases align to TRBD1. Unmatched junction bases numbered 2, after V lost 4 bases and J lost 0 bases. This CDR3 region has 14 residues. In germline, CDR1 is SGHTA, CDR2 FQGNSA. As DNA, the CDR3 is TGTGCCAGCAGCTGGGGACAGAACCAAGAGACCCAGTACTTC. Its translation: CASSWGQNQETQYF. The full variable domain, its missing parts supplied by reference TRBV7-2 and TRBJ2-5, is GAGVSQSPSNKVTEKGKDVELRCDPISGHTALYWYRQSLGQGLEFLIYFQGNSAPDKSGLPSDRFSAERTGGSVSTLTIQRTQQEDSAVYLCASSWGQNQETQYFGPGTRLLVL.

The rearrangement links TRBV9 to TRBJ2-7, with 10 bases identical to TRBD2. CDR3 size: 15 residues. CDR1 SGDLS and CDR2 YYNGEE come from the germline V gene. The V gene end was trimmed by 0 bases and the J gene end by 6 bases; junction bases not matched to a gene: 6. The CDR3 DNA follows: TGTGCCAGCAGCGTAGGCGGGACTAGCGATTTCGAGCAGTACTTC. As protein: CASSVGGTSDFEQYF.

The rearrangement links TRBV6-1 to TRBJ1-1; 7 bases align to TRBD1. Losses at the gene ends were 6 bases for V and 4 bases for J; bases not matched to a gene: 8. Germline loops: CDR1 MNHNS, CDR2 SASEGT. The CDR3 spans 14 residues. CDR3 coding DNA: TGTGCCAGCAGCCTCAGGGGGGTGACCACTGAAGCTTTCTTT. Translation: CASSLRGVTTEAFF.

This clone was observed once. The DNA for the CDR3 is TGTGCCAGCAGCTTATATGGTAGGGTGGGGGCAGTTTTGGGTGAGCAGTTCTTC. It specifies CASSLYGRVGAVLGEQFF. V usage is TRBV7-2 and J usage is TRBJ2-1; maybe TRBD1 (6 bases). The CDR3 consists of 18 residues. Germline loops: CDR1 SGHTA, CDR2 FQGNSA. Trimming pared 2 bases from V and 9 bases from J, leaving 26 bases between.

The gene calls are TRBV6-5 and TRBJ2-5, with a weak D call TRBD1 (6 bases). Germline loops: CDR1 MNHEY, CDR2 SVGAGI. The CDR3 consists of 15 residues. V was cut by 2 bases and J by 9 bases, with 19 bases left in between. The CDR3 is CASSYRQALELPQYF. The CDR3 nucleotides read TGTGCCAGCAGTTACAGACAGGCCCTAGAGCTGCCCCAGTACTTC.

This chain joins TRBV7-9 and TRBJ1-5; 7 bases line up with TRBD1. CDR3 length: 14 amino acids. J lost 6 bases, V lost 4 bases, and 6 bases had no gene match. From germline, CDR1 is SEHNR and CDR2 FQNEAQ (reference sequence). CDR3 loop: CASSSAGGIQPQHF. As DNA, the CDR3 is TGTGCCAGCAGCTCCGCAGGGGGGATTCAGCCCCAGCATTTT.

The rearrangement joins TRBV5-4 to TRBJ2-2; unclear D gene. Germline V gene data show CDR1 as SGHNT and CDR2 as YYREEE (reference sequence). V lost 10 bases and J 1 base, leaving 8 bases between the germline ends. The CDR3 runs to 12 residues. This chain's CDR3 is CAVLMNTGELFF. As DNA, the CDR3 is TGTGCCGTACTTATGAACACCGGGGAGCTGTTTTTT.